This note documents a single T cell receptor (beta chain) sequence. This entry comes from a study of T cell responses to AZD1222 COVID-19 vaccine. With 0 bases removed from V and 3 bases from J, the gap between germline ends came to 9 bases. Germline loops: CDR1 SGHRS, CDR2 YFSETQ. This CDR3 region has 14 residues. TCRdb's table, derived via immunoSEQ multiplex PCR, lists solely in-frame clones and lacks some. The table lists 180,000 or so clones, under 95% of them singletons, with around 1.3% in the top ten. This TCR was sampled from an adult who received the AZD1222 COVID-19 vaccine. The sequenced sample was peripheral blood, obtained 28 days after the second AZD1222 dose. The J gene is TRBJ1-1, the V gene TRBV5-1; D might be TRBD1 (5 bases). For the CDR3, the DNA is TGCGCCAGCAGCTTGGTTGGGGGGGACACTGAAGCTTTCTTT. Its protein product is CASSLVGGDTEAFF.